The T cell receptor beta chain under discussion was sequenced for a study of response to subunit inactivated influenza vaccine. Regarding the study as a whole: With each seasonal influenza vaccination, the authors suggested, few new T cells are recruited.

In TCRdb, the RT-PCR reads were re-called with MiXCR into one record per CDR3 protein. The sample carries 450,000 to 600,000 distinct CDR3 sequences, about 15% recorded once. This clonotype has a count of ten or more. What it binds is not known. The CDR3 spans 14 residues. The V and J ends lost 5 bases and 5 bases, in that order; junction bases with no gene match: 4. Germline-derived CDR1 and CDR2 are SGHAT and FQNNGV. The V call is TRBV11-2, the J call TRBJ1-1, with 11 bases aligning to TRBD1. This clonotype was sampled from a man aged 50-75 years who received an inactivated influenza vaccine. This specimen was CD4+ T cells sorted from PBMCs, taken roughly 24 months after vaccination. DNA for the CDR3: TGTGCCAGCAGCCTGGACAGGGGGCGTACTGAAGCTTTCTTT. Its translation is CASSLDRGRTEAFF.